This T cell receptor (beta chain) was observed in a study of T cells in Graves' hyperthyroidism and ophthalmopathy. Study in general: Staff took peripheral blood when the initial diagnosis was made, before any treatment began.

From RNA transcripts, TCR beta CDR3 regions were amplified. First-round RT-PCR with HTBI primers amplified the TCR CDR3 region. TCRdb used MiXCR to reprocess the multiplex PCR reads, holding one entry per CDR3 protein. The table shows 650,000 to 850,000 distinct CDR3 sequences, with 18% occurring only once. Criteria for exclusion of patients were uncontrolled infection, other autoimmune disease, pregnancy or lactation. The junction had 4 bases not matched to a gene; V was cut back by 6 bases and J by 4 bases. This CDR3 spans 14 amino acids. CDR1 and CDR2 (germline): MNHNS, SASEGT. The source of this sequence is a woman between 45 and 60 years old with Graves' hyperthyroidism that later progressed to Graves' ophthalmopathy. The sample taken for sequencing was blood. The gene calls are TRBV6-1 and TRBJ2-1; 9 positions agree with TRBD1. CDR3: CASRDRGLYNEQFF. As DNA, the CDR3 is TGTGCCAGCAGGGACAGGGGTCTTTACAATGAGCAGTTCTTC.